This is a list of T cell receptor beta chains from one sample in a study of blood T cell repertoires in COVID-19. Data came from immunoSEQ multiplex PCR; TCRdb stores just in-frame clones and leaves some out. The repertoire holds 200,000 to 250,000 clones, with about 82% as singletons. The sample taken for sequencing was peripheral blood. The source is a woman in her 70s with COVID-19, enrolled during active disease. Each CDR3 is given with its conserved first and last residue. A D gene is named only where the DNA matches it firmly. Size tells how often a clone was seen (once, few, many) or the class of an expanded clone, and some rows leave it out.

V	D	J	size	DNA	CDR3
TRBV7-3	.	TRBJ1-2	.	TGTGCCAGCAGCATACAGGGTGACAGTGGCTACACCTTC	CASSIQGDSGYTF
TRBV7-9	.	TRBJ1-6	.	TGTGCCAGCAGCTTAAGGACAGAGAATAATTCACCCCTCCACTTT	CASSLRTENNSPLHF
TRBV5-6	.	TRBJ2-2	.	TGTGCCAGCACTCCTTACCCGGACACCGGGGAGCTGTTTTTT	CASTPYPDTGELFF
TRBV6-1	.	TRBJ2-4	.	TGTGCCAGCAGTGAACCGGTCGCCGCGGGATCCAAAAACATTCAGTACTTC	CASSEPVAAGSKNIQYF
TRBV24-1	TRBD1	TRBJ2-4	.	TGTGCCACCAGTACAGGGGGCTCGGCCAAAAACATTCAGTACTTC	CATSTGGSAKNIQYF
TRBV3-1/TRBV3-2	TRBD1	TRBJ1-1	.	TGTGCCAGCAGCCCCCTCCTAGGACAGGCTGAAGCTTTCTTT	CASSPLLGQAEAFF
TRBV9	.	TRBJ2-7	.	TGTGCCAGCTATAAGGGACTTGGGGAGCAGTACTTC	CASYKGLGEQYF
TRBV7-7	.	TRBJ2-1	.	TGTGCTAGCAGCCTGGACAGCTACAATGAGCAGTTCTTC	CASSLDSYNEQFF
TRBV4-3	.	TRBJ2-3	.	TGCGCCAGCAGCCCCAGGGTAGGGGATACGCAGTATTTT	CASSPRVGDTQYF
TRBV4-2	TRBD1	TRBJ1-2	.	TGTGCCAGCAGCCAAGCACAGGGGGATGGCTACACCTTC	CASSQAQGDGYTF
TRBV18	TRBD2	TRBJ2-5	.	TGTGCCAGCTCACCAACTAGCGGGGGGGCCCCGGAGACCCAGTACTTC	CASSPTSGGAPETQYF
TRBV11-3	TRBD2	TRBJ2-7	.	TGTGCCAGCAGCCTTTTAGCGGGGGGTGCCAGCTACGAGCAGTACTTC	CASSLLAGGASYEQYF
TRBV18	.	TRBJ1-2	.	TGTGCCAGCTCACCACCCACAGGGTCTAACTATGGCTACACCTTC	CASSPPTGSNYGYTF
TRBV6-4	TRBD2	TRBJ2-3	.	TGTGCCAGCAGTCCCTTGGCTAGCGGCGGCACAGATACGCAGTATTTT	CASSPLASGGTDTQYF
TRBV6-6	TRBD2	TRBJ2-1	.	TGTGCCAGCAGTTCGACTAGCGTGGCTGAGCAGTTCTTC	CASSSTSVAEQFF
TRBV29-1	.	TRBJ1-4	once	TGCAGCATCCACTCCAGCGGAAAACTGTTTTTT	CSIHSSGKLFF
TRBV12-3/TRBV12-4	.	TRBJ1-1	once	TGTGCCAGCAGTTTAGCGGGGCAGACTGAAGCTTTCTTT	CASSLAGQTEAFF
TRBV19	.	TRBJ1-2	once	TGTGCCAGTAGCATCGGGGGGGGAGGCTATGGCTACACCTTC	CASSIGGGGYGYTF
TRBV19	TRBD1	TRBJ1-5	.	TGTGCCAGTAGTCTAGCAGGGGGGACAAATCAGCCCCAGCATTTT	CASSLAGGTNQPQHF
TRBV7-9	.	TRBJ1-2	once	TGTGCCAGCAGCTTGGGGAGTTATCAGGGGCTACATGGCTACACCTTC	CASSLGSYQGLHGYTF
TRBV7-9	TRBD2	TRBJ2-3	.	TGTGCCAGCAGTAACCAAATTAGCGGGGGAGGAGATACGCAGTATTTT	CASSNQISGGGDTQYF
TRBV29-1	TRBD2	TRBJ2-1	.	TGCAGCGGGGAAGCGACTAGCGGCTACAATGAGCAGTTCTTC	CSGEATSGYNEQFF
TRBV5-6	TRBD1	TRBJ2-1	.	TGTGCCAGCAGCAGCCGGGACAGGGGCAATGAGCAGTTCTTC	CASSSRDRGNEQFF
TRBV6-6	.	TRBJ2-7	.	TGTGCCAGCAGGGGGGGACTTTCAACCTCCTACGAGCAGTACTTC	CASRGGLSTSYEQYF
TRBV7-2	TRBD1	TRBJ2-2	.	TGTGCCAGCAGCGTACAAGGACAGGGGAAGCTGTTTTTT	CASSVQGQGKLFF
TRBV7-2	.	TRBJ1-5	.	TGTGCCAGCAGCTCACAGGCTAGCAATCAGCCCCAGCATTTT	CASSSQASNQPQHF
TRBV28	.	TRBJ1-5	few	TGTGCCAGCAGTCCTGGGGGAGGGGGCAATCAGCCCCAGCATTTT	CASSPGGGGNQPQHF
TRBV2	TRBD1	TRBJ1-4	.	TGTGCCAGCAGGCAGGGGGCTCAAGCGAATGAAAAACTGTTTTTT	CASRQGAQANEKLFF
TRBV4-1	.	TRBJ1-6	.	TGCGCCAGCAGCCAAACCTGGACGGGAAATTCACCCCTCCACTTT	CASSQTWTGNSPLHF
TRBV27	TRBD2	TRBJ2-1	.	TGTGCCAGCAGTTTAGGGACGGGAGGTCGAAATGAGCAGTTCTTC	CASSLGTGGRNEQFF
TRBV9	.	TRBJ1-2	.	TGTGCCAGCCTGGGGGGAGGGAACTATGGCTACACCTTC	CASLGGGNYGYTF
TRBV9	TRBD1	TRBJ1-1	few	TGTGCCAGCAGTGACCTAACAGGGGACCCTGAAGCTTTCTTT	CASSDLTGDPEAFF
TRBV6-4	.	TRBJ1-2	.	TGTGCCAGCAGTGAATCTCCCTACTATGGCTACACCTTC	CASSESPYYGYTF